Listed here is a single T cell receptor beta chain. Those who participated ranged in age from roughly 18 to 100 years and resided in about two dozen US areas. Cohorts were determined from participant-reported clinical history. The sample belongs to a study of blood T cell repertoires in COVID-19. In the study overall: T cells, B-cell-depleted T cells, or PBMCs provided the cDNA or gDNA that served as material.

Sequencing was performed with immunoSEQ multiplex PCR; in TCRdb, only in-frame clones are kept and a portion is missing. Of 300,000 to 350,000 clones in the sample, nearly 90% were seen once. The ends were cut back, 2 bases at V and 0 bases at J, with 8 bases in the middle. The CDR3 is 14 residues long. Germline values: CDR1 SGHTA, CDR2 FQGTGA. The receptor was isolated from a woman between 18 and 29 years old with acute COVID-19. Sample: PBMCs or T cells enriched from blood (not recorded which). The chain combines TRBV7-3 with TRBJ2-7; a possible D gene is TRBD1 (5 bases). The CDR3 bases are TGTGCCAGCAGCTTATGGGGCAGCTCCTACGAGCAGTACTTC. It encodes CASSLWGSSYEQYF.